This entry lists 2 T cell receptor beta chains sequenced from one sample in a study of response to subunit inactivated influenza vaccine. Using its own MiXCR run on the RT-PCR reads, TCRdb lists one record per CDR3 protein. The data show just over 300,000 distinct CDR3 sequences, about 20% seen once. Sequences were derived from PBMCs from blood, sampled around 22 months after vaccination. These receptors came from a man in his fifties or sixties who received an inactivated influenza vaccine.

The CDR3 loop reads CSVEVGDRSSYEQYF. The CDR3 DNA reads as TGCAGCGTTGAAGTGGGGGACAGGAGCTCCTACGAGCAGTACTTC. The chain links TRBV29-1 to TRBJ2-7, with TRBD1 matching 8 bases. V gave up 1 base and J gave up 0 bases; unmatched junction bases: 5. Germline V gene lookup returns CDR1 SQVTM and CDR2 ANQGSEA. This CDR3 contains 15 residues.

The DNA for the CDR3 is TGCAGTGCTAGACAGAAACCTAGCTCCTACAATGAGCAGTTCTTC. This encodes CSARQKPSSYNEQFF. The chain carries TRBV20-1 and TRBJ2-1; no firm D call. Trimming pared 2 bases from V and 0 bases from J, leaving 11 bases between. The CDR3 loop spans 15 amino acids. Germline-derived CDR1 and CDR2 are DFQATT and SNEGSKA (reference sequence).